A selection of T cell receptor beta chains follows, all from one sample in a study of T cell repertoires in cytomegalovirus infection. TCRdb redid the calling of the reads with MiXCR, one entry per CDR3 protein. Of about 310,000 distinct CDR3 sequences listed, around 10% are singletons. The sequenced sample consisted of PBMCs. The receptor set was obtained from a human donor in good health (CMV status not recorded). Some clones in this sample may be carry-over from other donors' samples. Each CDR3 is given with its conserved first and last residue. A D gene is named only where the DNA matches it firmly. Some rows have no size entry. The others give once, few or many, or a class for an expanded clone.

>TRBJ2-1|TRBV6-1|TRBD2|many
TGTGCCAGCAGAGAAGCGGGGATCTACAATGAGCAGTTCTTC
CASREAGIYNEQFF
>TRBJ2-5|TRBV7-9|-|many
TGTGCCAGCAGCCTCAGGGTGGCAGAGACCCAGTACTTC
CASSLRVAETQYF
>TRBJ2-2|TRBV7-9|-|many
TGTGCCAGCAGCCTTTCTCAGGGGAGCCCCACCGGGGAGCTGTTTTTT
CASSLSQGSPTGELFF
>TRBJ2-1|TRBV27|-|few
TGTGCCAGCAGTGTCACCCTGGGACGCAGGGAAAGTCAGCAGTTCTTC
CASSVTLGRRESQQFF
>TRBJ1-1|TRBV28|-|few
TGTGCCAGCAGACCCGGGGGGTCCACTGAAGCTTTCTTT
CASRPGGSTEAFF
>TRBJ1-1|TRBV7-2|-|many
TGTGCCAGCAGAAAAATCGGAATGAACACTGAAGCTTTCTTT
CASRKIGMNTEAFF
>TRBJ2-5|TRBV13|TRBD2|-
TGTGCCAGCAGCTTAAAGGGAGGGGCCCAAGAGACCCAGTACTTC
CASSLKGGAQETQYF
>TRBJ2-1|TRBV3-1|TRBD2|many
TGTGCCAGCAGCCAAGTAGAGGGACGGGGGGGCTCAAATGAGCAGTTCTTC
CASSQVEGRGGSNEQFF
>TRBJ2-5|TRBV7-2|-|many
TGTGCCAGCAGCTTAACTGCCAGGGAGACCCAGTACTTC
CASSLTARETQYF
>TRBJ1-5|TRBV5-6|TRBD1|many
TGTGCCAGCAGCCCATACAGGGGAGACAATCAGCCCCAGCATTTT
CASSPYRGDNQPQHF
>TRBJ1-5|TRBV7-9|TRBD1|many
TGTGCCAGCAGCACCTCGACAGGGCCCAATCAGCCCCAGCATTTT
CASSTSTGPNQPQHF
>TRBJ1-2|TRBV20-1|-|many
TGCAGTGCCCACGGATTACCTAACTATGGCTACACCTTC
CSAHGLPNYGYTF
>TRBJ1-1|TRBV28|-|few
TGTGCCAGCAGTACTCCCACAGTGAACACTGAAGCTTTCTTT
CASSTPTVNTEAFF
>TRBJ1-2|TRBV12-5|-|many
TGTGCTAGTGGTTATAGAGGAGGGAACTATGGCTACACCTTC
CASGYRGGNYGYTF
>TRBJ2-3|TRBV20-1|-|-
TGCAGTGCTAGTGATCGGGAGGGGGCCGATACGCAGTATTTT
CSASDREGADTQYF
>TRBJ1-3|TRBV6-5|TRBD1|many
TGTGCCAGCAGACGACAGGGTCTCTCGTCTGGAAACACCATATATTTT
CASRRQGLSSGNTIYF
>TRBJ1-5|TRBV28|-|many
TGTGCCAGCAGTTTAGTAGGGGGTCACAATCAGCCCCAGCATTTT
CASSLVGGHNQPQHF
>TRBJ2-3|TRBV2|TRBD2|few
TGTGCCAGCAGTGTTGGCGGGGGGCCAACAGATACGCAGTATTTT
CASSVGGGPTDTQYF
>TRBJ2-7|TRBV20-1|-|many
TGCAGTGCTAATGAGGCGGCGAACCACCGCTCCTACGAGCAGTACTTC
CSANEAANHRSYEQYF
>TRBJ1-6|TRBV28|-|many
TGTGCAAGCAACCCTGTCAGCGCCTATAATTCACCCCTCCACTTT
CASNPVSAYNSPLHF
>TRBJ2-6|TRBV10-1|-|few
TGCGCCAGCAGTGAGTCGGGGGGTGGTGGGGCCAACGTCCTGACTTTC
CASSESGGGGANVLTF
>TRBJ2-1|TRBV20-1|TRBD1|-
TGCAGTGCTAGAGATGTAGTAAGAGGGGGCAATCGGAATGAGCAGTTCTTC
CSARDVVRGGNRNEQFF
>TRBJ1-5|TRBV27|-|many
TGTGCCAGCCCGCGGAGGGGTCAGCCCCAGCATTTT
CASPRRGQPQHF
>TRBJ2-7|TRBV3-1|-|few
TGTGCCAGCAGCCAAGATTACGGCTACGAGCAGTACTTC
CASSQDYGYEQYF
>TRBJ1-1|TRBV10-3|TRBD1|many
TGTGCCATCAGTGAGTCGGGACAGGTAAACACTGAAGCTTTCTTT
CAISESGQVNTEAFF
>TRBJ2-1|TRBV20-1|TRBD2|many
TGCAGTGCTAGAGATACCCTAGCGGGGGGACCCAATGAGCAGTTCTTC
CSARDTLAGGPNEQFF
>TRBJ1-4|TRBV28|-|-
TGTGCCAGCAGTTTAGAGGGGCAGACAGAAAAACTGTTTTTT
CASSLEGQTEKLFF
>TRBJ1-2|TRBV6-1|-|few
TGTGCCAGCAGTGAAAGAGCAGGGTATATAATTAACGGGGAAGTCTATGGCTACACCTTC
CASSERAGYIINGEVYGYTF
>TRBJ1-1|TRBV6-5|TRBD1|many
TGTGCCAGCCGTTTCAGGGGGCGGGGTGAAGCTTTCTTT
CASRFRGRGEAFF